Shown below are 3 T cell receptor beta chains from a single sample sequenced in a study of T cells in women clearing cervical HPV infection. Clones were sequenced by immunoSEQ multiplex PCR, and TCRdb holds only the in-frame ones, with some missing. Its table lists tens of thousands of clones. Sequencing was performed on blood buffy coat. The receptors were sampled from a woman between 18 and 70 years old with a cervical HPV16 infection that either progressed to CIN3+ or cleared (not recorded which).

As to this clone: Coverage ceases 3 residues before the CDR3 finishes, and the germline J gene fills in the end. This rearrangement joins TRBV9 to TRBJ2-7; D possibly corresponds to TRBD2 (6 bases). Per the germline V gene, CDR1 is SGDLS and CDR2 is YYNGEE. V lost 3 bases and J 0 bases, leaving 7 bases between the germline ends. The CDR3 is 13 residues long. CDR3 DNA, as far as it was read: TGTGCCAGCAGCGGTAGCGGCTCCTACGAG. This codes for CASSGSGSYE. The whole CDR3 is CASSGSGSYEQYF.

As for this clone: Read sequence stops 3 residues before the CDR3 end, and the germline J gene provides the missing end. This sequence joins TRBV7-3 and TRBJ2-1; D is uncertain. Trimming removed 0 bases from V and 4 bases from J, with 7 bases in between. Germline CDR1 reads SGHTA; CDR2 reads FQGTGA. The CDR3 loop spans 14 amino acids. The sequenced part of the CDR3 DNA is TGTGCCAGCAGCTTAACATTCGGGTACAATGAG. This gives the protein CASSLTFGYNE. The complete CDR3 protein is CASSLTFGYNEQFF.

A remark on this clone: The sequence runs out 3 residues before the end of the CDR3; the remainder is reconstructed from the germline J gene. The rearrangement uses TRBV11-2 and TRBJ2-2, with 8 bases that match TRBD1. The ends lost 1 base at V and 8 bases at J; junction bases unmatched: 6. The CDR3 is made up of 15 amino acids. Germline CDR1 and CDR2: SGHAT and FQNNGV. The CDR3 is CASSLGTGGSGELFF. The part of the CDR3 DNA that was read is TGTGCCAGCAGCTTAGGAACAGGGGGTTCGGGGGAG.